This section outlines one TCR beta chain sequence together with its context. The antigen this receptor binds is unknown. Base quality data are lacking; no much larger clone is found one base away. These data belong to a study of blood T cell repertoires in COVID-19 (dated by TCRdb to 2019 to 2021). Regarding the study in general: Collaborator samples came from the United States, Italy and Spain and covered acute and convalescent phases of COVID-19. Where HLA class I and class II types were available, the types were taken from metadata supplied by the sample provider, not from assay-based typing. The samples were drawn from the first 160 participants of the ongoing ImmuneRACE study and from 950 to 1,500 subjects provided by 6 global collaborators. The sample metadata nearly always contained a de-identified subject ID, COVID-19 status, age in years and sex. The prospective study material was composed of cDNA or gDNA derived from T cells, B-cell-depleted T cells, or PBMCs. The repertoires were released in a freely available public database meant as a resource for research on the immune response to SARS-CoV-2. Deeply sampled blood TCRbeta repertoires from subjects exposed to, actively infected with, or recovered from COVID-19 were included in the dataset. The investigation overall reported the following: Clinical and demographic metadata were provided uncurated, with the amount varying by source and participant.

Participants in the prospective study were aged 18 to 89 years, lived in some 24 United States geographic areas, and enrolled through a virtual design. To assign participants to cohorts, the prospective study relied on clinical history that participants themselves reported in a screening survey and a study questionnaire. Recovered participants in ImmuneRACE Cohort 3 were defined as having two consecutive negative NP/OP PCR tests, clearance from a healthcare professional, or resolution of symptoms. Mobile phlebotomists in the prospective study collected whole blood, serum and a nasopharyngeal or oropharyngeal swab from every participant. Participants in the prospective study had the option to provide additional blood draws and questionnaires over a 2-month period. Prospective study blood samples were shipped either frozen or at room temperature before DNA extraction. Including cysteine and phenylalanine, the CDR3 has 16 amino acids. Of the read, only the CDR3 DNA is kept; its 48 bases are in frame from base 1. The germline V gene provides CDR1 KGHSH and CDR2 LQKENI. The V end loses 0 bases and the J end loses 2 bases, and a stretch of 14 bases separates them.

The immunoSEQ Assay, a bias-controlled multiplex PCR, was used to amplify TCRbeta CDR3 regions from genomic DNA. The published analysis was carried out like this. The number of nucleated cells in each sample was estimated from the amplification of reference gene primers within the assay. Sequence reads were collapsed and filtered to measure the absolute abundance of every unique TCRbeta CDR3 rearrangement. For each sample, productive Simpson clonality was calculated as the square root of Simpson's diversity index over productive rearrangements. Imported from immuneACCESS, the table was reduced by TCRdb to in-frame sequences with V and J called. These copies leave out some clones; in studies compared against another copy, an unresolved V gene accounts for under half, and the cause of the remainder is not known. V, J and clone size are taken as reported in that table, and D and trimming were inferred from the DNA itself. In all, the sample holds about 270,000 clones, and approximately 86% of those were seen once. Together, the top ten hold about 2.6% of the sample.

The V and J segments used are TRBV18 and TRBJ2-7; perhaps TRBD2 is the D gene, with 7 bases matching. The source is a woman in her late teens or twenties who had recovered from COVID-19. Sequenced input: PBMCs or T cells enriched from blood (not recorded which). The DNA sequence is TGTGCCAGCTCACCACCGAGGGGGGGGGAAACCTACGAGCAGTACTTC. It specifies CASSPPRGGETYEQYF.